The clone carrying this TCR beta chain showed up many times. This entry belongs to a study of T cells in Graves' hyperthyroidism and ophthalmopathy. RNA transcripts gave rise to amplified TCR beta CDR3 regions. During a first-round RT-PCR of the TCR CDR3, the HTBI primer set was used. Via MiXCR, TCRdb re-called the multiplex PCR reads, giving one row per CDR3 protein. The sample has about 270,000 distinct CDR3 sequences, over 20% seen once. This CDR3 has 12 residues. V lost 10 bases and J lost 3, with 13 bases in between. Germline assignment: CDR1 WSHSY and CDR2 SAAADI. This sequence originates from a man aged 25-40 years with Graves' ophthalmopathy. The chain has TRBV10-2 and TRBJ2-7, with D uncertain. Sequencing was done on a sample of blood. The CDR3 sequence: CATTHALYEQYF. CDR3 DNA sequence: TGCGCCACCACGCACGCTCTCTACGAGCAGTACTTC.